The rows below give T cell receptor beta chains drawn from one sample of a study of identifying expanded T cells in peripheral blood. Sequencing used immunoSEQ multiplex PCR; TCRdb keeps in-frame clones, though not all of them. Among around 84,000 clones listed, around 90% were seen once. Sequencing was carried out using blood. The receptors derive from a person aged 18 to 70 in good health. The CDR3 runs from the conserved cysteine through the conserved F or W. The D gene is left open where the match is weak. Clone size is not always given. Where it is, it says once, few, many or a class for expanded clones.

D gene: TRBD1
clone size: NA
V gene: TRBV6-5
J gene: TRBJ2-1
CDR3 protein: CASSYSAPGQGNEQFF
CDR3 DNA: TGTGCCAGCAGTTACTCTGCCCCGGGACAGGGGAATGAGCAGTTCTTC

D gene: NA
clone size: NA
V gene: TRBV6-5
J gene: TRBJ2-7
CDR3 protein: CASSSTYEQYF
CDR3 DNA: TGTGCCAGCAGTTCGACCTACGAGCAGTACTTC

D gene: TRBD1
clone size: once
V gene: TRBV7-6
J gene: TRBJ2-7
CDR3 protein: CASSLDRGYEQYF
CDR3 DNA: TGTGCCAGCAGCTTGGACAGGGGATACGAGCAGTACTTC

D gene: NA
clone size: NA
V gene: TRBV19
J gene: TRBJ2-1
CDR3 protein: CASGYGGNHNEQFF
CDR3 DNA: TGTGCCAGTGGATATGGGGGGAATCACAATGAGCAGTTCTTC

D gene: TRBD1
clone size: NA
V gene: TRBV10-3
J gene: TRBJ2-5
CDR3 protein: CAISESGYRGKETQYF
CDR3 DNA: TGTGCCATCAGTGAGTCGGGCTACAGGGGAAAAGAGACCCAGTACTTC

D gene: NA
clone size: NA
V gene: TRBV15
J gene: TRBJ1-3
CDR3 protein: CATSRDNVGIFSGNTIYF
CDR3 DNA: TGTGCCACCAGCAGAGATAACGTTGGCATTTTCTCTGGAAACACCATATATTTT

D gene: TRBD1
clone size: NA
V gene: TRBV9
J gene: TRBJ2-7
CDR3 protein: CASSQTGREQYF
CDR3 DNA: TGTGCCAGCAGCCAGACAGGGCGCGAGCAGTACTTC

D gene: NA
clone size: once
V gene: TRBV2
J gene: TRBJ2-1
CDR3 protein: CASSLPLNEQFF
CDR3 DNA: TGTGCCAGCAGCCTCCCTCTCAATGAGCAGTTCTTC

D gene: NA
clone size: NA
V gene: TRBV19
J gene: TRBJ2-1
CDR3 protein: CASVNSRNEQFF
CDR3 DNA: TGTGCCAGTGTAAACAGTCGCAATGAGCAGTTCTTC

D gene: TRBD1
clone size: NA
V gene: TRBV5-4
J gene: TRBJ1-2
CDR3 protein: CASSQDRALYGYTF
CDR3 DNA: TGTGCCAGCAGCCAAGACAGGGCGCTCTATGGCTACACCTTC

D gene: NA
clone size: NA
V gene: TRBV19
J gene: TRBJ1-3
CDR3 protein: CASSSSASSGNTIYF
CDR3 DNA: TGTGCCAGTAGTTCCAGCGCGAGCTCTGGAAACACCATATATTTT

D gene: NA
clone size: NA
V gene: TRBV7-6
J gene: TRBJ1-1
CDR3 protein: CASSRELGAAEAFF
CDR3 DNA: TGTGCCAGCAGCCGTGAGCTGGGGGCGGCTGAAGCTTTCTTT

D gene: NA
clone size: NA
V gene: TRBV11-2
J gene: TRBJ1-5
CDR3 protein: CASSPSFTGNQPQHF
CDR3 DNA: TGTGCCAGCAGCCCGTCCTTTACAGGGAATCAGCCCCAGCATTTT

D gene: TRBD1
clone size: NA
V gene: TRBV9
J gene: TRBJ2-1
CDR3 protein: CASSVGTGYNEQFF
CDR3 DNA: TGTGCCAGCAGCGTAGGGACAGGTTACAATGAGCAGTTCTTC

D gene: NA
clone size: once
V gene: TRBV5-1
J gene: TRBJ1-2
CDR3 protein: CASSPDGDYGYTF
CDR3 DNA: TGCGCCAGCAGCCCGGACGGTGACTATGGCTACACCTTC

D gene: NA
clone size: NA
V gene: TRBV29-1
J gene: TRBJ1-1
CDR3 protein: CSVVWQQNTEAFF
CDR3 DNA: TGCAGCGTTGTTTGGCAGCAGAACACTGAAGCTTTCTTT

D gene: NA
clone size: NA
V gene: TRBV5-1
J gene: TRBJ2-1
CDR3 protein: CASSLILDSEQFF
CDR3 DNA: TGCGCCAGCAGCTTAATCTTGGACAGCGAGCAGTTCTTC

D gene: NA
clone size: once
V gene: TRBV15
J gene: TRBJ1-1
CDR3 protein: CATSSPGTNTEAFF
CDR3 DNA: TGTGCCACCAGCAGCCCGGGGACGAACACTGAAGCTTTCTTT

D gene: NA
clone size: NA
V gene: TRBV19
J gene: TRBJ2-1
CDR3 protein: CASSIVAGEQFF
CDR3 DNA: TGTGCCAGTAGTATAGTTGCGGGAGAGCAGTTCTTC

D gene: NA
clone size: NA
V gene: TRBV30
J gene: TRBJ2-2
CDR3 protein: CAWSPGANTGELFF
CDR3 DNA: TGTGCCTGGAGTCCAGGGGCGAACACCGGGGAGCTGTTTTTT

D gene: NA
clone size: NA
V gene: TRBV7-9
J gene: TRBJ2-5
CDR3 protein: CASSFNTGETQYF
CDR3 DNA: TGTGCCAGCAGCTTTAATACGGGAGAGACCCAGTACTTC

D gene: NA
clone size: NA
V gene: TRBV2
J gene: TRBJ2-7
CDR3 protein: CASSRGYEQYF
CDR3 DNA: TGTGCCAGCAGCAGGGGCTACGAGCAGTACTTC

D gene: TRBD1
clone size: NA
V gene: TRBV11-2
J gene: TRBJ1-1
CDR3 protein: CASSQGVATEAFF
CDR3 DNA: TGTGCCAGCAGCCAGGGGGTGGCCACTGAAGCTTTCTTT

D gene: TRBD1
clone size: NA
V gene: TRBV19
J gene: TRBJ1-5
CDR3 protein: CASRSQGQGVQPQHF
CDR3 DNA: TGTGCCAGTAGATCCCAAGGGCAGGGGGTTCAGCCCCAGCATTTT

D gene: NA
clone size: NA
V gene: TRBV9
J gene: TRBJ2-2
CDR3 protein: CASSLASTGEHTGELFF
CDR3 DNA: TGTGCCAGCAGCCTAGCCTCGACGGGGGAACACACCGGGGAGCTGTTTTTT

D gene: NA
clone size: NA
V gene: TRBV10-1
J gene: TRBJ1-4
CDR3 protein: CATLRANEKLFF
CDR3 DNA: TGCGCCACTCTAAGGGCCAATGAAAAACTGTTTTTT

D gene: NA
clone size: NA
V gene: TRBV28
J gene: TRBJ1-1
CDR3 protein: CASSPQKTNTEAFF
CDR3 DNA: TGTGCCAGCAGCCCACAGAAAACGAACACTGAAGCTTTCTTT

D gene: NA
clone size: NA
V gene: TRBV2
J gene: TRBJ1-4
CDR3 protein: CASRGTGTDEKLFF
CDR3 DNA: TGTGCCAGCAGAGGCACAGGGACGGACGAAAAACTGTTTTTT

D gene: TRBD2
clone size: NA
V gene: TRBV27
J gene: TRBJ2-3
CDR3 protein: CASSFRTSGTDTQYF
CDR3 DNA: TGTGCCAGCAGTTTCAGGACTAGCGGCACAGATACGCAGTATTTT

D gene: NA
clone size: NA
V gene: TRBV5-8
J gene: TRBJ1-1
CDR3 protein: CASSFQLNTEAFF
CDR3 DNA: TGTGCCAGCAGCTTCCAGCTTAACACTGAAGCTTTCTTT

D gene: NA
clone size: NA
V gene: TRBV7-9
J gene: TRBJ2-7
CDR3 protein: CASTRAYEQYF
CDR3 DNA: TGTGCCAGCACAAGGGCCTACGAGCAGTACTTC

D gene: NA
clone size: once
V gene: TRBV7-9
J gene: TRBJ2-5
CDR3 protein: CASSLAGTAPTSGETQYF
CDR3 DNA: TGTGCCAGCAGCTTGGCCGGGACAGCCCCCACGAGCGGGGAGACCCAGTACTTC

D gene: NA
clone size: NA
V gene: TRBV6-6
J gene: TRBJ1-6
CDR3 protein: CASSYKGYNSPLHF
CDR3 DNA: TGTGCCAGCAGTTACAAGGGCTATAATTCACCCCTCCACTTT

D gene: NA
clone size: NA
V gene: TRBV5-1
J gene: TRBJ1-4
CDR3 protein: CASSSSQGGEKLFF
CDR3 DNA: TGCGCCAGCAGCTCATCTCAGGGTGGGGAAAAACTGTTTTTT

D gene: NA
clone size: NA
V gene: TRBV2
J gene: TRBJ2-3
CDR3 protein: CASRRGSSGTDTQYF
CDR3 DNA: TGTGCCAGCAGGAGGGGGTCCTCGGGGACAGATACGCAGTATTTT